The next 2 T cell receptor beta chains were all read from a single sample in a study of T-cell memory formation after mild COVID-19. A single record per CDR3 protein comes from TCRdb applying MiXCR to the 5' RACE reads. The data show around 470,000 distinct CDR3 sequences, 20% seen once. Sequencing was done on a sample of PBMCs or a T cell subset sorted from them (not recorded which). These receptors were obtained from an adult woman who had mild COVID-19 (a few samples of this study predate the infection). Cell type and time point are not known.

The J gene is TRBJ2-4, the V gene TRBV29-1; the D gene is possibly TRBD1 (5 bases). This CDR3 is built from 15 residues. V lost 5 bases to trimming and J lost 1 base, with 15 bases between them. CDR1 is SQVTM and CDR2 is ANQGSEA in the germline V gene. The CDR3 sequence is CSVLTQKGAKNIQYF. For the CDR3, the DNA is TGCAGCGTTTTGACACAGAAGGGGGCCAAAAACATTCAGTACTTC.

The J gene is TRBJ1-1, the V gene TRBV3-1; D uncertain. In germline, CDR1 is LGHDT, CDR2 YNNKEL (reference sequence). There are 12 residues in the CDR3. V lost 6 bases, J lost 3 bases, and 8 bases lay in between. The CDR3 reads CASRLGYTEAFF. CDR3 in DNA: TGTGCCAGCAGACTTGGATACACTGAAGCTTTCTTT.